The rows below give T cell receptor beta chains drawn from one sample of a study of T-cell reconstitution after alpha-beta-depleted transplantation in children. Each CDR3 protein is one row after TCRdb ran MiXCR on the PCR reads. This sample has 90,000 to 100,000 distinct CDR3 sequences, with less than 25% found just once. The sample consisted of PBMCs, taken before TCRalphabeta/CD19-depleted stem cell transplant. The receptors were sampled from a boy aged 2 to 10 with acute lymphoblastic leukemia, due to receive a stem cell transplant. Each CDR3 is given with its conserved first and last residue. Each record gives: D gene, J gene, clone size, V gene, CDR3 protein, CDR3 DNA. D genes are given only for firm matches. Not every row has a clone size; where given, it reads once, few, many or a size class.

>NA|TRBJ1-2|few|TRBV7-2
CASSFQGTVVHGYTF
TGTGCCAGCAGCTTCCAGGGGACCGTGGTCCATGGCTACACCTTC
>NA|TRBJ2-7|few|TRBV5-5
CASSLAWPYEQYF
TGTGCCAGCAGCTTGGCCTGGCCCTACGAGCAGTACTTC
>TRBD2|TRBJ2-1|NA|TRBV20-1
CSAAIAGAYNEQFF
TGCAGTGCTGCCATAGCGGGGGCCTACAATGAGCAGTTCTTC
>NA|TRBJ2-7|many|TRBV29-1
CSVRDSYEQYF
TGCAGCGTACGCGACAGCTACGAGCAGTACTTC
>NA|TRBJ2-5|NA|TRBV20-1
CSAGEAETQYF
TGCAGTGCGGGAGAGGCGGAGACCCAGTACTTC
>NA|TRBJ1-1|NA|TRBV6-5
CASSYLQGAGTEAFF
TGTGCCAGCAGTTACTTACAGGGCGCCGGCACTGAAGCTTTCTTT
>TRBD2|TRBJ2-1|few|TRBV24-1
CATGSSGGAHHEQFF
TGTGCCACCGGGTCTAGCGGAGGGGCCCATCATGAGCAGTTCTTC
>TRBD2|TRBJ2-1|NA|TRBV7-2
CASSSTGLAGPIDEQFF
TGTGCCAGCAGCTCCACCGGACTAGCGGGCCCTATTGATGAGCAGTTCTTC
>NA|TRBJ1-1|NA|TRBV6-1
CASSEEQGFTEAFF
TGTGCCAGCAGTGAAGAACAGGGTTTCACTGAAGCTTTCTTT
>NA|TRBJ2-2|NA|TRBV2
CASSYLAEGAGELFF
TGTGCCAGCAGTTACTTAGCGGAGGGGGCCGGGGAGCTGTTTTTT
>TRBD2|TRBJ2-1|NA|TRBV18
CASSRLAGVNEQFF
TGTGCCAGCTCACGACTAGCGGGAGTCAATGAGCAGTTCTTC
>TRBD2|TRBJ2-7|NA|TRBV5-5
CASSLVGGGTYEQYF
TGTGCCAGCAGCTTGGTTGGCGGGGGAACCTACGAGCAGTACTTC
>TRBD2|TRBJ2-5|NA|TRBV3-1
CASSATSGGFQETQYF
TGTGCCAGCAGCGCGACTAGCGGAGGGTTCCAAGAGACCCAGTACTTC
>TRBD1|TRBJ2-6|NA|TRBV4-3
CASSRLGQGAQVGANVLTF
TGCGCCAGCAGCCGCCTGGGACAGGGGGCGCAAGTAGGGGCCAACGTCCTGACTTTC
>NA|TRBJ2-7|NA|TRBV7-2
CASSPDSKSYEQYF
TGTGCCAGCAGCCCGGACAGCAAGTCCTACGAGCAGTACTTC